This TCR beta chain came from a study of blood T cell repertoires in COVID-19. The wider study: Collection of acute and convalescent COVID-19 samples took place in the United States, Italy and Spain.

V was clipped by 4 bases and J by 7 bases; unmatched bases: 6. This CDR3 is 14 amino acids long. Looked up from germline, CDR1 is SGHRS and CDR2 is YFSETQ. Per the original data handling: Quantification of nucleated cells was approximated via reference gene primer amplification. Assay used: immunoSEQ multiplex PCR; TCRdb lists only in-frame clones, some missing. V and J calls plus clone size are reproduced from that table; the DNA served to infer D and trimming. In the table there are approximately 280,000 clones, around 89% of which are singletons. The chain links TRBV5-1 to TRBJ2-1; 9 nucleotides line up with TRBD1. The sequence derives from a middle-aged man with acute or convalescent COVID-19. The sequencing input was peripheral blood. The DNA of the CDR3 is TGCGCCAGCAGCCTTGGGGACAGGGCTAATGAGCAGTTCTTC. Translation gives CASSLGDRANEQFF.